This TCR beta chain was identified in a study of blood T cell repertoires in COVID-19. This table comes from immunoSEQ multiplex PCR, and its TCRdb copy is limited to in-frame clones, with some not included. The repertoire has 70,000 to 90,000 clones, around 79% of them found once; the top ten carry about 24%. This clone was observed a single time. This CDR3 contains 16 residues. V dropped 4 bases and J dropped 0; count of bases not matched to a gene: 4. Germline CDR1 SGHRS, CDR2 YFSETQ. This chain connects TRBV5-1 to TRBJ2-3; the match to TRBD2 covers 11 bases. The sample consisted of peripheral blood. The origin of this receptor is a human donor in a cohort sampled during active COVID-19. The DNA for the CDR3 is TGCGCCAGCAGCCCGGGGACTAGCGGAAGCACAGATACGCAGTATTTT. Translated, it gives CASSPGTSGSTDTQYF.